The clone carrying this T cell receptor (beta chain) was counted only a few times. Its target is unknown. TCRdb reprocessed the RACE reads with MiXCR, giving one entry per CDR3 protein. The data contain some 110,000 distinct CDR3 sequences, around 10% of them singletons. The entry originates in a study of human T cells and chemical hapten exposure. Overall study results and limits: TCRs at high frequency, those above 1 in 1000, did not change with DPC sensitization.

Time point specified: patch test 3, about 24 weeks after DPC sensitization. The sample's treatment: therapeutic diphenylcyclopropenone sensitization with weekly scalp DPC. Trimming cost V 0 bases and J 4 bases, with 7 bases left between them. The germline gives CDR1 ENHRY, CDR2 SYGVKD. CDR3 length: 14 amino acids. This clonotype originated in a woman in her 50s with alopecia areata. Some clones in this sample may be carry-over from other donors' samples. This chain joins TRBV10-3 and TRBJ1-3; D remains ambiguous. The sequences come from whole blood, collected in connection with sensitization to the hapten diphenylcyclopropenone (DPC). The DNA for the CDR3 is TGTGCCATCAGTGAGTCCAGAGGGGGAAACACCATATATTTT. It specifies CAISESRGGNTIYF.